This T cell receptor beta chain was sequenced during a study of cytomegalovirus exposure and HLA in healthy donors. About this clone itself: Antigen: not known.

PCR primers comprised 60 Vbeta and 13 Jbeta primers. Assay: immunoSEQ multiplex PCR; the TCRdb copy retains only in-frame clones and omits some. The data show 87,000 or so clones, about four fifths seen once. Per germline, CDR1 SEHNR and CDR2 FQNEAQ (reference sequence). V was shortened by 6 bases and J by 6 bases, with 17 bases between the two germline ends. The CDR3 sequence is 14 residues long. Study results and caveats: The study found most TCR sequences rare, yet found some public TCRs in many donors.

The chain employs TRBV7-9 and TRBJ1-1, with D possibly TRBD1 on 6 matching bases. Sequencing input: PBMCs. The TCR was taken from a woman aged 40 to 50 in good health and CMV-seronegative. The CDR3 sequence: CASSLLNRAPEAFF. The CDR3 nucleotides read TGTGCCAGCAGTCTTCTAAACAGGGCCCCTGAAGCTTTCTTT.